Listed below are T cell receptor beta chains from one sample, sequenced in a study of CD8+ T cells in alopecia areata. This table comes from immunoSEQ multiplex PCR, and its TCRdb copy is limited to in-frame clones, with some not included. The table has under 75,000 clones, approximately 43% seen once. This sample comprised CD8+ T cells sorted from blood, obtained at week 0. The receptors were gathered from a human donor with alopecia areata. Both conserved end residues are part of each CDR3. The order of the fields is J gene, clone size, V gene, D gene, CDR3 protein, CDR3 DNA. D genes are given only for firm matches. Not every row has a clone size; where given, it reads once, few, many or a size class.

J: TRBJ1-2; size: NA; V: TRBV11-2; D: NA; CDR3: CASRSTGYGYTF; DNA: TGTGCCAGCAGATCGACGGGCTATGGCTACACCTTC
J: TRBJ2-5; size: many; V: TRBV5-8; D: TRBD2; CDR3: CASSLRTSGTKTQYF; DNA: TGTGCCAGCAGCTTGAGAACTAGCGGGACGAAGACCCAGTACTTC
J: TRBJ2-7; size: NA; V: TRBV6-1; D: NA; CDR3: CASSEAWGSPYEQYF; DNA: TGTGCCAGCAGTGAAGCGTGGGGTTCCCCCTACGAGCAGTACTTC
J: TRBJ2-3; size: few; V: TRBV4-3; D: TRBD2; CDR3: CASSQKVAGGPDTQYF; DNA: TGCGCCAGCAGCCAAAAGGTCGCGGGAGGCCCAGATACGCAGTATTTT
J: TRBJ2-7; size: NA; V: TRBV5-4; D: NA; CDR3: CASSLAPSGGSEQYF; DNA: TGTGCCAGCAGCTTGGCCCCCTCCGGAGGGAGCGAGCAGTACTTC
J: TRBJ2-3; size: NA; V: TRBV27; D: NA; CDR3: CASSLAAWVDTQYF; DNA: TGTGCCAGCAGTTTGGCTGCTTGGGTAGATACGCAGTATTTT
J: TRBJ2-7; size: NA; V: TRBV9; D: NA; CDR3: CASSVGGSASYEQYF; DNA: TGTGCCAGCAGCGTAGGGGGAAGCGCCTCCTACGAGCAGTACTTC
J: TRBJ2-7; size: NA; V: TRBV27; D: NA; CDR3: CASSLWTGSSYEQYF; DNA: TGTGCCAGCAGCCTATGGACGGGGAGCTCCTACGAGCAGTACTTC
J: TRBJ2-5; size: NA; V: TRBV7-9; D: NA; CDR3: CASSLESRETQYF; DNA: TGTGCCAGCAGCTTAGAGTCAAGAGAGACCCAGTACTTC
J: TRBJ2-1; size: few; V: TRBV5-1; D: NA; CDR3: CASSWNYNEQFF; DNA: TGCGCCAGCAGCTGGAACTACAATGAGCAGTTCTTC
J: TRBJ2-1; size: NA; V: TRBV11-2; D: NA; CDR3: CASSFVAAGNEQFF; DNA: TGTGCCAGCAGCTTCGTCGCAGCTGGAAATGAGCAGTTCTTC
J: TRBJ2-1; size: NA; V: TRBV29-1; D: NA; CDR3: CSVCLGRSSYNEQFF; DNA: TGCAGCGTTTGTCTCGGGCGGAGCTCCTACAATGAGCAGTTCTTC
J: TRBJ2-7; size: once; V: TRBV7-9; D: NA; CDR3: CATITEDPGSYEQYF; DNA: TGTGCCACCATTACTGAAGATCCGGGCTCCTACGAGCAGTACTTC
J: TRBJ2-7; size: NA; V: TRBV13; D: NA; CDR3: CASAPGRSSYEQYF; DNA: TGTGCCAGCGCCCCGGGGAGGTCCTCCTACGAGCAGTACTTC
J: TRBJ2-5; size: NA; V: TRBV2; D: NA; CDR3: CASSVRYPQETQYF; DNA: TGTGCCAGCAGTGTCCGGTACCCACAAGAGACCCAGTACTTC
J: TRBJ2-2; size: few; V: TRBV4-2; D: TRBD1; CDR3: CASSQDAGQGAGELFF; DNA: TGTGCCAGCAGCCAAGATGCGGGACAGGGAGCCGGGGAGCTGTTTTTT
J: TRBJ2-7; size: once; V: TRBV9; D: TRBD1; CDR3: CASSAGQASTYEQYF; DNA: TGTGCCAGCAGCGCTGGACAGGCGAGTACCTACGAGCAGTACTTC
J: TRBJ2-3; size: few; V: TRBV6-4; D: NA; CDR3: CASSHGEDTQYF; DNA: TGTGCCAGCAGCCACGGGGAGGATACGCAGTATTTT
J: TRBJ2-5; size: NA; V: TRBV29-1; D: TRBD2; CDR3: CSVVIAGDWVEETQYF; DNA: TGCAGCGTTGTAATAGCGGGAGACTGGGTTGAAGAGACCCAGTACTTC
J: TRBJ2-2; size: NA; V: TRBV27; D: TRBD1; CDR3: CASSRMTGGDTGELFF; DNA: TGTGCCAGCAGTCGAATGACAGGGGGCGACACCGGGGAGCTGTTTTTT
J: TRBJ2-7; size: NA; V: TRBV29-1; D: NA; CDR3: CSVEAGRSSYEQYF; DNA: TGCAGCGTTGAAGCGGGGCGCTCCTCCTACGAGCAGTACTTC
J: TRBJ1-5; size: NA; V: TRBV30; D: TRBD1; CDR3: CAWSVRDRHQPQHF; DNA: TGTGCCTGGAGTGTACGGGACAGACATCAGCCCCAGCATTTT
J: TRBJ1-2; size: NA; V: TRBV4-1; D: TRBD1; CDR3: CASSPKTGASGYTF; DNA: TGCGCCAGCAGCCCTAAGACAGGGGCGAGCGGCTACACCTTC
J: TRBJ1-1; size: few; V: TRBV11-2; D: NA; CDR3: CASSLAGGTEAFF; DNA: TGTGCCAGCAGCTTAGCAGGTGGCACTGAAGCTTTCTTT
J: TRBJ1-4; size: NA; V: TRBV6-5; D: NA; CDR3: CASSPNLNEKLFF; DNA: TGTGCCAGCAGTCCAAACCTTAATGAAAAACTGTTTTTT
J: TRBJ2-3; size: few; V: TRBV2; D: TRBD1; CDR3: CASRIAHRGHSTDTQYF; DNA: TGTGCCAGCAGGATAGCCCACAGGGGCCATAGCACAGATACGCAGTATTTT
J: TRBJ2-7; size: NA; V: TRBV30; D: NA; CDR3: CAWRDRRAYEQYF; DNA: TGTGCCTGGAGGGACAGGAGGGCCTACGAGCAGTACTTC
J: TRBJ1-5; size: many; V: TRBV19; D: NA; CDR3: CASSIATVGNQPQHF; DNA: TGTGCCAGTAGTATAGCCACGGTAGGCAATCAGCCCCAGCATTTT
J: TRBJ1-1; size: many; V: TRBV2; D: TRBD1; CDR3: CASSGTGGTEAFF; DNA: TGTGCCAGCAGTGGGACAGGGGGCACTGAAGCTTTCTTT
J: TRBJ2-7; size: NA; V: TRBV30; D: NA; CDR3: CACSSGRGYSYEQYF; DNA: TGTGCCTGCTCATCCGGACGCGGATATTCCTACGAGCAGTACTTC
J: TRBJ2-5; size: NA; V: TRBV2; D: TRBD2; CDR3: CASSEMGRGPAGDETQYF; DNA: TGTGCCAGCAGCGAGATGGGCAGGGGCCCAGCGGGAGATGAGACCCAGTACTTC
J: TRBJ2-7; size: few; V: TRBV25-1; D: NA; CDR3: CASNSLTYEQYF; DNA: TGTGCCAGCAACTCACTTACCTACGAGCAGTACTTC
J: TRBJ2-5; size: NA; V: TRBV6-5; D: TRBD2; CDR3: CASLVVAGGGETQYF; DNA: TGTGCCAGCTTAGTCGTAGCGGGAGGGGGAGAGACCCAGTACTTC
J: TRBJ2-5; size: many; V: TRBV7-9; D: TRBD2; CDR3: CASSPAGGPYQETQYF; DNA: TGTGCCAGCAGCCCGGCGGGGGGACCGTACCAAGAGACCCAGTACTTC
J: TRBJ1-5; size: NA; V: TRBV28; D: NA; CDR3: CASSLGTSAANQPQHF; DNA: TGTGCCAGCAGTTTGGGGACATCGGCAGCCAATCAGCCCCAGCATTTT
J: TRBJ2-5; size: many; V: TRBV11-2; D: NA; CDR3: CASSLAEDNQETQYF; DNA: TGTGCCAGCAGCTTAGCGGAGGACAACCAAGAGACCCAGTACTTC
J: TRBJ2-7; size: NA; V: TRBV7-9; D: TRBD2; CDR3: CASSLILAGNEQYF; DNA: TGTGCCAGCAGCTTAATACTAGCGGGGAACGAACAGTACTTC
J: TRBJ2-5; size: NA; V: TRBV5-1; D: NA; CDR3: CASSLTAEAGPKETQYF; DNA: TGCGCCAGCAGCTTGACCGCGGAGGCAGGGCCAAAAGAGACCCAGTACTTC
J: TRBJ2-7; size: NA; V: TRBV4-1; D: TRBD1; CDR3: CASSQARDRKYEQYF; DNA: TGCGCCAGCAGCCAAGCCCGGGACAGGAAATACGAGCAGTACTTC
J: TRBJ1-1; size: few; V: TRBV19; D: NA; CDR3: CASSILGRTRNTEAFF; DNA: TGTGCCAGTAGTATTTTGGGGAGAACAAGGAACACTGAAGCTTTCTTT
J: TRBJ1-1; size: NA; V: TRBV25-1; D: NA; CDR3: CASSLAAEAFF; DNA: TGTGCCAGCAGTTTGGCAGCTGAAGCTTTCTTT
J: TRBJ2-1; size: NA; V: TRBV6-6; D: NA; CDR3: CASNPRVGFVNEQFF; DNA: TGTGCCAGCAACCCCAGGGTAGGGTTCGTCAATGAGCAGTTCTTC
J: TRBJ1-1; size: few; V: TRBV29-1; D: NA; CDR3: CSVEQKGLNTEAFF; DNA: TGCAGCGTTGAACAGAAGGGCCTGAACACTGAAGCTTTCTTT
J: TRBJ2-2; size: few; V: TRBV29-1; D: TRBD1; CDR3: CSVEQRQGPHTGELFF; DNA: TGCAGCGTTGAACAGCGACAGGGCCCCCACACCGGGGAGCTGTTTTTT
J: TRBJ2-7; size: NA; V: TRBV6-1; D: TRBD1; CDR3: CASRTGTGIPYEQYF; DNA: TGTGCCAGCCGCACCGGGACAGGGATCCCCTACGAGCAGTACTTC
J: TRBJ2-7; size: NA; V: TRBV29-1; D: TRBD1; CDR3: CSVRDRDYEQYF; DNA: TGCAGCGTTCGGGACAGGGATTACGAGCAGTACTTC
J: TRBJ1-1; size: NA; V: TRBV30; D: NA; CDR3: CAWMWPAGAEAFF; DNA: TGTGCCTGGATGTGGCCGGCGGGGGCTGAAGCTTTCTTT
J: TRBJ2-7; size: few; V: TRBV4-2; D: NA; CDR3: CASSQDQGGTYEQYF; DNA: TGTGCCAGCAGCCAAGATCAGGGTGGGACTTACGAGCAGTACTTC